A selection of T cell receptor beta chains follows, all from one sample in a study of cytomegalovirus exposure and HLA in healthy donors. Clones were read by immunoSEQ multiplex PCR, and TCRdb kept only the in-frame ones, dropping some. This table holds tens of thousands of clones, roughly 80% found once. Input material: PBMCs. Source of these receptors: a man aged 35-49 years in good health and CMV-seronegative. Both conserved end residues are trimmed from each CDR3.

J gene: TRBJ2-3; V gene: TRBV29-1; CDR3 protein: SVEGPSGQGGPEQY
J gene: TRBJ2-5; V gene: TRBV7-8; CDR3 protein: ASSRDRQETQY
J gene: TRBJ2-3; V gene: TRBV19; CDR3 protein: ASSSFGGQTSTDTQY
J gene: TRBJ2-1; V gene: TRBV5-1; CDR3 protein: ASSTSGGGWNEQF
J gene: TRBJ2-2; V gene: TRBV6-5; CDR3 protein: ASSYPTGSNTGELF
J gene: TRBJ1-2; V gene: TRBV12-5; CDR3 protein: ASGLSQGANYGYT
J gene: TRBJ2-7; V gene: TRBV13; CDR3 protein: ASSHTGGAGYEQY
J gene: TRBJ1-1; V gene: TRBV6-5; CDR3 protein: ASSYGLGGNTEAF
J gene: TRBJ1-2; V gene: TRBV6-4; CDR3 protein: ASSDELRNYGYT
J gene: TRBJ2-7; V gene: TRBV11-2; CDR3 protein: ASSLGGVGEQY
J gene: TRBJ1-1; V gene: TRBV28; CDR3 protein: ATIRGAADEAF
J gene: TRBJ2-5; V gene: TRBV18; CDR3 protein: ASSRLSQETQY
J gene: TRBJ1-4; V gene: TRBV4-1; CDR3 protein: ASSPVGFQGMVEKLF
J gene: TRBJ2-1; V gene: TRBV28; CDR3 protein: ASSLFERDVYNEQF
J gene: TRBJ1-1; V gene: TRBV6-1; CDR3 protein: ASSEAGGEYEAF
J gene: TRBJ2-7; V gene: TRBV28; CDR3 protein: ASSLTSSEQY
J gene: TRBJ1-2; V gene: TRBV19; CDR3 protein: ASSTKKGTGFGYT
J gene: TRBJ1-1; V gene: TRBV6-1; CDR3 protein: ASSADRGPVGTEAF
J gene: TRBJ2-7; V gene: TRBV2; CDR3 protein: ASSGRYEQY
J gene: TRBJ1-1; V gene: TRBV10-2; CDR3 protein: ASSSTGKFTEAF
J gene: TRBJ2-6; V gene: TRBV6-1; CDR3 protein: ASSDSGSSGANVLT
J gene: TRBJ1-6; V gene: TRBV5-4; CDR3 protein: ASSSGADRLNSPLH
J gene: TRBJ2-7; V gene: TRBV19; CDR3 protein: ASSLGRNEQY
J gene: TRBJ1-2; V gene: TRBV28; CDR3 protein: ASSLPGEDYGYT
J gene: TRBJ2-1; V gene: TRBV5-4; CDR3 protein: ASSRVGGSPYTEQF
J gene: TRBJ2-1; V gene: TRBV2; CDR3 protein: ASSETDYLAYNEQF
J gene: TRBJ1-1; V gene: TRBV7-9; CDR3 protein: ASSLGSATEAF
J gene: TRBJ1-1; V gene: TRBV10-3; CDR3 protein: AITALQGWTEAF
J gene: TRBJ2-5; V gene: TRBV5-1; CDR3 protein: ASSFDRGRVETQY
J gene: TRBJ2-5; V gene: TRBV9; CDR3 protein: ASSVVGQGQETQY
J gene: TRBJ2-1; V gene: TRBV18; CDR3 protein: ASSPGQGASNEQF
J gene: TRBJ1-5; V gene: TRBV27; CDR3 protein: ASSATGQPQH
J gene: TRBJ2-5; V gene: TRBV19; CDR3 protein: ASSESGGRLRETQY
J gene: TRBJ2-1; V gene: TRBV30; CDR3 protein: AWSVRLAGVSEQF
J gene: TRBJ2-7; V gene: TRBV28; CDR3 protein: ASTLIIGQGNYEQY
J gene: TRBJ1-1; V gene: TRBV20-1; CDR3 protein: SAMGDEAF
J gene: TRBJ2-5; V gene: TRBV25-1; CDR3 protein: ASEGGETQY
J gene: TRBJ2-5; V gene: TRBV5-4; CDR3 protein: ASSLGLGHQETQY
J gene: TRBJ2-7; V gene: TRBV19; CDR3 protein: ASSLGGSEQY
J gene: TRBJ1-2; V gene: TRBV5-1; CDR3 protein: ASSLNGEQGANYGYT
J gene: TRBJ2-7; V gene: TRBV5-1; CDR3 protein: ASSLGQGRNYEQY
J gene: TRBJ1-5; V gene: TRBV19; CDR3 protein: ASSTGQGSPPQH
J gene: TRBJ2-5; V gene: TRBV4-2; CDR3 protein: ASSQDRGQETQY
J gene: TRBJ2-1; V gene: TRBV30; CDR3 protein: AWSVRGEEQF
J gene: TRBJ2-7; V gene: TRBV5-6; CDR3 protein: ASSYRREQY
J gene: TRBJ2-2; V gene: TRBV23-1; CDR3 protein: AGTGGAGTGELF
J gene: TRBJ1-5; V gene: TRBV28; CDR3 protein: ASSLPTGGYDQPQH
J gene: TRBJ1-4; V gene: TRBV15; CDR3 protein: ATSRVTGAREKLF
J gene: TRBJ2-7; V gene: TRBV28; CDR3 protein: ASRSAGNREY
J gene: TRBJ1-1; V gene: TRBV28; CDR3 protein: ASKVQGAVTEAF
J gene: TRBJ1-1; V gene: TRBV5-1; CDR3 protein: ASSMGPRNTEAF
J gene: TRBJ1-5; V gene: TRBV28; CDR3 protein: ASSLRTGHQPQH
J gene: TRBJ1-5; V gene: TRBV30; CDR3 protein: AWSTGRVDNQPQH
J gene: TRBJ2-7; V gene: TRBV9; CDR3 protein: ASSVFSGSSYEQY
J gene: TRBJ1-4; V gene: TRBV27; CDR3 protein: ASSPQTGGVEKLF
J gene: TRBJ2-7; V gene: TRBV9; CDR3 protein: ASSVASGRYEQY
J gene: TRBJ2-7; V gene: TRBV27; CDR3 protein: ASSLFYPGQGPYEQY
J gene: TRBJ1-2; V gene: TRBV4-1; CDR3 protein: ASSQGDSTYYGYT